This T cell receptor (beta chain) was retrieved from a study of Graves' ophthalmopathy and Graves' hyperthyroidism. Study-wide results and limits: In blood, most expanded thyroid clonotypes above 0.001 frequency were also detected.

RNA transcripts were the source from which TCR beta CDR3 regions were amplified. The first round was an RT-PCR with HTBI primers, and the second round was a multiplex PCR. TCRdb re-analysed the multiplex PCR reads in MiXCR, keeping a single row per CDR3 protein. The repertoire holds nearly 400,000 distinct CDR3 sequences, with roughly 18% as singletons. To note about this clonotype: As yet, its antigen is unknown.

The CDR3 is 13 residues long. The germline V and J ends were trimmed by 5 bases and 6 bases, with 13 bases remaining between them. Looked up from germline, CDR1 is MNHNS and CDR2 is SASEGT. Sample: peripheral blood. The chain combines TRBV6-1 with TRBJ1-1; D is undetermined. The clonotype comes from a woman in her late teens or twenties with Graves' ophthalmopathy. The CDR3 bases are TGTGCCAGCAGTCTTCAGAGGACGGCTGAAGCTTTCTTT. Its protein is CASSLQRTAEAFF.